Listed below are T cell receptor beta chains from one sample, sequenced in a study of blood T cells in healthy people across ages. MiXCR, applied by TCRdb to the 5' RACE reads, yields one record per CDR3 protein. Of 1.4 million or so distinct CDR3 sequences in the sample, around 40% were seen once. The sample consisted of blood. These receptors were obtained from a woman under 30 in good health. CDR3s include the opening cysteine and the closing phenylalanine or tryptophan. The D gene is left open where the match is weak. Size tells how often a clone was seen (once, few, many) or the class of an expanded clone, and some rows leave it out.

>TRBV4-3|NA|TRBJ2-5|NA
CASSQFRDMDGNEQYF
TGCGCCAGCAGCCAATTCCGGGACATGGATGGAAATGAGCAGTACTTC
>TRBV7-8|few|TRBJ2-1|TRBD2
CASSPHRLAGGREQFF
TGTGCCAGCAGCCCGCATAGACTAGCGGGAGGCCGTGAGCAGTTCTTC
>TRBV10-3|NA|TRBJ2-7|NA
CAISDAAGRASYNEQYF
TGTGCCATCAGTGATGCTGCGGGAAGGGCCTCCTACAATGAGCAGTACTTC
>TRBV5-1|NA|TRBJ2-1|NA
CASSLAYDHNEQFF
TGCGCCAGCAGCTTGGCCTACGACCACAATGAGCAGTTCTTC
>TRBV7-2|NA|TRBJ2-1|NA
CASSLLRGRTYNEQFF
TGTGCCAGCAGCCTATTACGGGGTCGGACCTACAATGAGCAGTTCTTC
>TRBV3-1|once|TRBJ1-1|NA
CASSIGTQSTEAFF
TGTGCCAGCAGCATCGGGACCCAGAGCACTGAAGCTTTCTTT
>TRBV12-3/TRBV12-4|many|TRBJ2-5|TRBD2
CASSLAPGREKETQYF
TGTGCCAGCAGTTTAGCCCCTGGGCGGGAGAAAGAGACCCAGTACTTC
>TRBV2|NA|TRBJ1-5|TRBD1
CASIGDRGYNQPQHF
TGTGCCAGCATTGGGGACAGGGGGTACAATCAGCCCCAGCATTTT
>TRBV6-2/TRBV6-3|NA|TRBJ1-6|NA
CASTEYPSGLALHF
TGTGCCAGCACCGAATACCCTTCAGGTTTGGCCCTCCACTTT
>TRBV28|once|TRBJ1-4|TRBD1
CASTLQGAPVEKLFF
TGTGCCAGCACCCTGCAGGGGGCCCCGGTTGAAAAACTGTTTTTT